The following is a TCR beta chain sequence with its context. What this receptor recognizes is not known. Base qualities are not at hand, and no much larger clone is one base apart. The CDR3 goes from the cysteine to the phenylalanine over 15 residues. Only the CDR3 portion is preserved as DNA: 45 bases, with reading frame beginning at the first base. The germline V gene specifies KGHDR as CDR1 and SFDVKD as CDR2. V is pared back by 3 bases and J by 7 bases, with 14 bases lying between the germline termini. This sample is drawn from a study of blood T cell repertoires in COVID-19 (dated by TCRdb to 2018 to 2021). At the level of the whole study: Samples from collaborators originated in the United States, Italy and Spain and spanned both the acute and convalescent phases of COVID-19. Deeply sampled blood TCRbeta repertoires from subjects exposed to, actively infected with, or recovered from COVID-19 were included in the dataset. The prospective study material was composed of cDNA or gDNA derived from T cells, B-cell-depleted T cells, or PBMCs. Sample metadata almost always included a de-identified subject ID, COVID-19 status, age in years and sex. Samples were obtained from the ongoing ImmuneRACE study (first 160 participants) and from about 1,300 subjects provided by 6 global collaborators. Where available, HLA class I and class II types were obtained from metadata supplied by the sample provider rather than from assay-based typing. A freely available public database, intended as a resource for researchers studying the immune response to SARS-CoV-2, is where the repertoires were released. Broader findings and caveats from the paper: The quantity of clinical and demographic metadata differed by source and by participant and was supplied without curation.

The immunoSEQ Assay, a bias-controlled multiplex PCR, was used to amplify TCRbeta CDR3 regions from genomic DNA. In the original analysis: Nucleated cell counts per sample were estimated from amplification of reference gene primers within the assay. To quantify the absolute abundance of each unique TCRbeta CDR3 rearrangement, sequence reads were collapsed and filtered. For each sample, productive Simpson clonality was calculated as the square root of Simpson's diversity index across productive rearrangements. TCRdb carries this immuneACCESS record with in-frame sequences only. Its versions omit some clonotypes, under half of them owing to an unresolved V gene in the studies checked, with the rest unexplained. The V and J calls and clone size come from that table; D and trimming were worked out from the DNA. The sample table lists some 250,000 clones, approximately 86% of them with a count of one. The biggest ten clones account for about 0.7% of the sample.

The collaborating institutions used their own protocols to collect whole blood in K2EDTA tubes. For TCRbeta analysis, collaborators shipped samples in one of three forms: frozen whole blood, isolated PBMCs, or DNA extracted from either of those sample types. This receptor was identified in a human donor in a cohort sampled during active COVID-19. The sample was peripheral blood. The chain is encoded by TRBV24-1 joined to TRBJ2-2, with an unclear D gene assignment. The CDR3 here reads CATSDPAVAGGELFF. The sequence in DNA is TGTGCCACCAGTGATCCGGCGGTGGCCGGCGGGGAGCTGTTTTTT.